This TCR beta chain was identified during a study of OX40 agonist ivuxolimab in advanced cancers. CDR1 and CDR2 (germline): MNHEY, SVGAGI. V was clipped by 2 bases and J by 3 bases, with 12 bases between them. The CDR3 length is 15 residues. TCRdb's table, derived via immunoSEQ multiplex PCR, lists solely in-frame clones and lacks some. Here the sample spans tens of thousands of clones, 92% being singletons. Study-level results: At 0.1 to 3.0 mg/kg and by week 6, clonal expansion occurred in CD4+ and CD8+ blood T cells.

Concerning this clone itself: Its cognate antigen is unknown.

The sequence derives from an adult with an advanced solid tumor such as melanoma, head and neck, liver or kidney cancer. The rearrangement uses TRBV6-5 and TRBJ2-3; D is unclear. Sequenced material: CD4+ or CD8+ T cells sorted from blood, taken in a trial of the OX40 agonist ivuxolimab. The CDR3 bases are TGTGCCAGCAGTTACACTTCTGCCCCAACAGATACGCAGTATTTT. The encoded protein is CASSYTSAPTDTQYF.